The rows below give T cell receptor beta chains drawn from one sample of a study of Tregs in tolerant kidney transplant recipients. Method: immunoSEQ multiplex PCR; TCRdb's copy keeps in-frame clones and lacks some. This sample has approximately 260,000 clones; 80% to 85% occur once, and the top ten carry around 0.68%. Sequencing was performed on CD4+ T cells from blood. These receptors were taken from a human donor in good health. CDR3s leave out the opening cysteine and the closing phenylalanine or tryptophan.

V,J,CDR3
TRBV2,TRBJ1-1,ASSVRDRGGEAF
TRBV6-5,TRBJ1-2,ASSYRVRGTLIDYT
TRBV7-3,TRBJ1-1,ASSKNYGSTEAF
TRBV11-2,TRBJ2-3,ASSLVPGLVADTQY
TRBV19,TRBJ2-7,ASSPVGTSGSTYEQY
TRBV5-4,TRBJ2-1,ASSRGHSSYNEQF
TRBV5-1,TRBJ2-5,ASSFTLAGGETQY
TRBV11-2,TRBJ1-1,ASSLFGTGNTEAF
TRBV4-2,TRBJ2-7,ASSGGAREQY
TRBV29-1,TRBJ2-2,SVAGVLRTGELF